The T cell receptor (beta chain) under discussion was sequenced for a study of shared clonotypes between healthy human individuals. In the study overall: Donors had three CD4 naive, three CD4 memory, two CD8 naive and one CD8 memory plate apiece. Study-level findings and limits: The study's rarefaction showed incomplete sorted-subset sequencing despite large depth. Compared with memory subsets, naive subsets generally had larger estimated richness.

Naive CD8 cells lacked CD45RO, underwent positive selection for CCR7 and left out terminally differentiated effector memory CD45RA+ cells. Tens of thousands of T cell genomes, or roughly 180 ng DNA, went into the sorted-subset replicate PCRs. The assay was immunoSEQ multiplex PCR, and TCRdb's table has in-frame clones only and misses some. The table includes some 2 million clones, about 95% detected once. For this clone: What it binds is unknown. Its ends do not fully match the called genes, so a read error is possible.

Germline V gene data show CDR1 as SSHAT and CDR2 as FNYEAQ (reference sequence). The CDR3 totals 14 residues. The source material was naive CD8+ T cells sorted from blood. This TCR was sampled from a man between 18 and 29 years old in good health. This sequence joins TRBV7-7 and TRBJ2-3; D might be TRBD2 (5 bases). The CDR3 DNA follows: TGTGCTAGCAGCTTGACGGAGGGCACAGATACGCAGTATTTT. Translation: CASSLTEGTDTQYF.